The rows below give T cell receptor beta chains drawn from one sample of a study of human T cells and chemical hapten exposure. One entry per CDR3 protein, called by TCRdb with MiXCR from the RACE reads. There are around 130,000 distinct CDR3 sequences in the sample; approximately 11% occur only once, and roughly 2.3% lies in the top ten. This material consisted of whole blood, taken in connection with sensitization to the hapten diphenylcyclopropenone (DPC). These TCRs come from a woman between 45 and 60 years old with alopecia areata. Some clones in this sample may be carry-over from other donors' samples. CDR3s include the opening cysteine and the closing phenylalanine or tryptophan. A D gene is named only where the DNA matches it firmly. A clone size is listed for some rows: how often the clone was seen (once, few, many), or a class if it is expanded.

. TRBJ1-1 . TRBV6-5 CASSPRRVGTEAFF TGTGCCAGCAGTCCACGAAGGGTCGGCACTGAAGCTTTCTTT
TRBD1 TRBJ2-1 few TRBV6-1 CASSAGQGAIEQFF TGTGCCAGCAGTGCGGGACAGGGGGCTATTGAGCAGTTCTTC
TRBD1 TRBJ1-1 . TRBV5-1 CASSSTGGGDAFF TGCGCCAGCAGCTCGACAGGGGGGGGGGACGCTTTCTTT
. TRBJ2-7 . TRBV20-1 CSARDNSYEQYF TGCAGTGCTAGGGACAACTCCTACGAGCAGTACTTC
TRBD1 TRBJ1-4 many TRBV6-5 CASTIKPGQATSTNEKLFF TGTGCCAGCACTATCAAACCGGGACAGGCAACCTCAACTAATGAAAAACTGTTTTTT
TRBD1 TRBJ1-2 . TRBV6-5 CASSLTGTGRSDYGYTF TGTGCCAGCAGTTTAACCGGGACAGGGAGGTCAGACTATGGCTACACCTTC
. TRBJ1-2 few TRBV4-1 CASSPPSLYGYTF TGCGCCAGCAGCCCCCCGTCCCTCTATGGCTACACCTTC
. TRBJ2-7 . TRBV28 CASISDKYYEQYF TGTGCCAGCATCTCCGACAAGTACTACGAGCAGTACTTC
. TRBJ2-5 few TRBV6-5 CASSYSMARAETQYF TGTGCCAGCAGTTACTCGATGGCGCGGGCAGAGACCCAGTACTTC
TRBD2 TRBJ2-6 few TRBV6-2/TRBV6-3 CASSYYPAGGSGANVLTF TGTGCCAGCAGTTACTATCCAGCGGGGGGCTCTGGGGCCAACGTCCTGACTTTC
TRBD1 TRBJ2-3 many TRBV28 CASSGPTGEDTDTQYF TGTGCCAGCAGTGGTCCGACAGGGGAAGACACAGATACGCAGTATTTT
TRBD2 TRBJ2-1 few TRBV27 CASSLGASGRAQEQFF TGTGCCAGCAGTTTGGGGGCTAGCGGGAGGGCCCAGGAGCAGTTCTTC
TRBD2 TRBJ2-5 few TRBV7-6 CASSSVRGERETQYF TGTGCCAGCAGCTCGGTGCGGGGGGAGAGAGAGACCCAGTACTTC
TRBD2 TRBJ2-7 . TRBV2 CASTREGLVLEQYF TGTGCCAGCACACGGGAGGGCCTAGTTCTCGAGCAGTACTTC
TRBD2 TRBJ2-3 many TRBV20-1 CSAPWGGVDTQYF TGCAGTGCCCCCTGGGGGGGGGTAGATACGCAGTATTTT
. TRBJ2-7 many TRBV6-1 CASSPPSTEQYF TGTGCCAGCAGCCCACCCTCCACGGAGCAGTACTTC
. TRBJ1-1 many TRBV27 CASSLRQVGEAFF TGTGCCAGCAGTTTACGACAAGTTGGTGAAGCTTTCTTT
TRBD1 TRBJ1-2 many TRBV6-5 CASRGGQGVSGYTF TGTGCCAGCAGGGGGGGACAGGGCGTCTCTGGCTACACCTTC
TRBD2 TRBJ2-3 few TRBV6-1 CASSEGFSGVTDTQYF TGTGCCAGCAGTGAAGGGTTTAGCGGGGTCACAGATACGCAGTATTTT
. TRBJ2-3 . TRBV29-1 CSAPIRASTDTQYF TGCAGCGCGCCAATCAGGGCTAGCACAGATACGCAGTATTTT
TRBD1 TRBJ2-5 few TRBV24-1 CATSLGTGGGTSGETQYF TGTGCCACCAGTCTCGGGACAGGGGGTGGGACGTCGGGGGAGACCCAGTACTTC
. TRBJ2-7 many TRBV3-1 CASSQGIGYEQYF TGTGCCAGCAGCCAAGGGATAGGCTACGAGCAGTACTTC
. TRBJ2-1 . TRBV30 CAWSVASYNEQFF TGTGCCTGGAGTGTAGCTTCCTACAATGAGCAGTTCTTC
TRBD2 TRBJ2-7 . TRBV14 CASSRFPTSGSPEQYF TGTGCCAGCAGCCGATTCCCAACTAGCGGGTCGCCTGAGCAGTACTTC
. TRBJ2-7 many TRBV9 CASSVNGGRSSYEQYF TGTGCCAGCAGCGTAAATGGCGGACGGAGCTCCTACGAGCAGTACTTC
TRBD1 TRBJ2-7 few TRBV28 CASSARDRAYEQYF TGTGCCAGCAGTGCCCGGGACAGGGCCTACGAGCAGTACTTC
. TRBJ2-2 many TRBV12-3/TRBV12-4 CASSSWDVLDTGELFF TGTGCCAGCAGTTCCTGGGATGTTCTCGACACCGGGGAGCTGTTTTTT
. TRBJ1-2 . TRBV29-1 CSVEDRNEGSGYTF TGCAGCGTTGAAGATCGGAATGAGGGATCTGGCTACACCTTC
. TRBJ2-3 many TRBV12-3/TRBV12-4 CASSYPVHTDTQYF TGTGCCAGCAGTTACCCGGTCCACACAGATACGCAGTATTTT
. TRBJ2-7 few TRBV12-3/TRBV12-4 CASSSRQVNSYEQYF TGTGCCAGCAGTTCTAGACAGGTCAACTCCTACGAGCAGTACTTC
. TRBJ2-5 . TRBV29-1 CSARKETQYF TGCAGCGCCCGAAAAGAGACCCAGTACTTC
TRBD2 TRBJ2-7 . TRBV7-2 CASSSMGGGPYEQYF TGTGCCAGCAGCTCTATGGGCGGGGGGCCCTACGAGCAGTACTTC
. TRBJ2-7 . TRBV6-2/TRBV6-3 CASTTLRDIGYEQYF TGTGCCAGCACTACACTCCGGGACATAGGCTACGAGCAGTACTTC
. TRBJ2-2 many TRBV29-1 CSVGLRGGELFF TGCAGCGTTGGACTCCGGGGCGGGGAGCTGTTTTTT
. TRBJ1-2 . TRBV3-1 CASSHRTLSYGYTF TGTGCCAGCAGCCACCGGACTTTGTCCTATGGCTACACCTTC
. TRBJ1-3 . TRBV6-1 CATLEITSGNTIYF TGTGCCACCCTTGAAATCACCTCTGGAAACACCATATATTTT
TRBD1 TRBJ1-5 few TRBV6-2/TRBV6-3 CASRPVTGGQSPQHF TGTGCCAGCAGGCCAGTGACAGGGGGTCAGTCGCCCCAGCATTTT
. TRBJ2-1 few TRBV5-1 CASSLDRVPHNEQFF TGCGCCAGCAGCTTGGACAGGGTGCCTCACAATGAGCAGTTCTTC
TRBD2 TRBJ2-7 many TRBV20-1 CSARDPQAGRGYEQYF TGCAGTGCTAGAGACCCTCAAGCGGGAAGGGGCTACGAGCAGTACTTC
. TRBJ2-3 . TRBV10-3 CAISESGGSTDTQYF TGTGCCATCAGTGAGTCTGGCGGTAGCACAGATACGCAGTATTTT
. TRBJ1-2 . TRBV11-2 CASSFGRSNYGYTF TGTGCCAGCAGCTTTGGTCGTTCAAATTATGGCTACACCTTC
. TRBJ2-5 few TRBV6-5 CASSYSPLANQETQYF TGTGCCAGCAGTTACTCTCCTCTAGCGAACCAAGAGACCCAGTACTTC
. TRBJ2-3 few TRBV30 CAHNEVRGTDTQYF TGTGCCCATAACGAGGTCCGGGGCACAGATACGCAGTATTTT
TRBD2 TRBJ2-7 many TRBV7-2 CASSPPPGTSGTYEQYF TGTGCCAGCAGCCCCCCGCCGGGGACTAGCGGGACATACGAGCAGTACTTC
. TRBJ2-3 few TRBV11-2 CASSFADLSTDTQYF TGTGCCAGCAGCTTCGCGGATCTTAGCACAGATACGCAGTATTTT
TRBD2 TRBJ2-1 many TRBV6-6 CATCYMTSGAYNEQFF TGTGCCACCTGTTATATGACTAGCGGGGCTTACAATGAGCAGTTCTTC
TRBD1 TRBJ1-3 few TRBV28 CASTEGTGFGNTIYF TGTGCCAGCACCGAAGGGACAGGGTTTGGAAACACCATATATTTT
. TRBJ2-3 few TRBV7-2 CASSRVGRSTDTQYF TGTGCCAGCAGTCGAGTGGGCCGGAGCACAGATACGCAGTATTTT
TRBD1 TRBJ2-1 many TRBV20-1 CSARDVGQGFYNEQFF TGCAGTGCTAGAGATGTGGGACAGGGGTTCTACAATGAGCAGTTCTTC
. TRBJ2-2 . TRBV28 CASSLRDGNTGELFF TGTGCCAGCAGTTTGCGGGACGGGAACACCGGGGAGCTGTTTTTT
TRBD2 TRBJ2-7 few TRBV7-6 CASSSSIAGRSYEQYF TGTGCCAGCAGCTCTTCCATAGCGGGCAGGTCCTACGAGCAGTACTTC
. TRBJ2-3 . TRBV20-1 CSARVAAGTDTQYF TGCAGTGCTAGAGTTGCGGCGGGAACAGATACGCAGTATTTT
. TRBJ1-6 few TRBV29-1 CSPGGQGKVRPYNSPLHF TGCAGCCCCGGAGGGCAGGGAAAAGTTCGGCCCTATAATTCACCCCTCCACTTT
TRBD2 TRBJ2-1 . TRBV6-2/TRBV6-3 CASSWTSGYNEQFF TGTGCCAGCAGTTGGACTAGCGGTTACAATGAGCAGTTCTTC
. TRBJ1-2 few TRBV7-2 CASSLAGQFYGYTF TGTGCCAGCAGCTTAGCGGGGCAGTTCTATGGCTACACCTTC
TRBD1 TRBJ2-7 few TRBV11-1 CASSLRTGAVEQYF TGTGCCAGCAGCCTCCGGACAGGGGCGGTCGAGCAGTACTTC
. TRBJ2-7 many TRBV11-1 CASSLHRGAGSYEQYF TGTGCCAGCAGCTTACATCGAGGCGCAGGCTCCTACGAGCAGTACTTC
. TRBJ1-6 . TRBV10-3 CAIRQMTDNNSPLNF TGTGCCATCAGGCAAATGACAGACAATAATTCACCCCTCAACTTT